Shown below are 25 T cell receptor beta chains from a single sample sequenced in a study of beta chain features in type 1 diabetes (dated by TCRdb to 2016 to 2019). On the study overall, not on this receptor specifically: In all four CD4+ subsets, TCRB CDR3 length was moderately but significantly shorter in type 1 diabetes patients.

The library was obtained by the immunoSEQ multiplex PCR assay. The High Capacity cDNA Reverse Transcription Kit was used to reverse transcribe all of the isolated RNA, meaning that expressed TCRB transcripts were what got sequenced. TCRdb took this table from immuneACCESS and kept in-frame rearrangements with V and J called. Such tables lack part of the clones; where checked against another copy, unresolved V genes explain under half of the gap, and the rest is unexplained. The sample yields around 56,000 clones; approximately 52% were counted once. The ten top clones hold roughly 2.5% of the sample. These receptors are not linked to any known antigen. Sequenced input: Tregs from blood. The intended sense of this specimen's cell subset or site label: regulatory CD4+ T cells. Receptors originate from a woman between 35 and 50 years old with type 1 diabetes.

The chain uses TRBV25-1 and TRBJ2-7; D is possibly TRBD1 (6 bases). Between the trimmed V and J ends, which lost 10 bases and 5 bases, there was a span of 12 bases. This CDR3 region has 11 residues. Per the germline V gene, CDR1 is MGHDK and CDR2 is SYGVNS. CDR3 bases: TGTGCCACCAGCAGGGGAGACGAGCAGTACTTC. It specifies CATSRGDEQYF.

The chain couples TRBV4-1 to TRBJ2-4; no clear D gene. The CDR3 loop spans 15 amino acids. Trimming pared 4 bases from V and 0 bases from J, leaving 10 bases between. Germline CDR1 reads MGHRA; CDR2 reads YSYEKL. The CDR3 DNA sequence: TGCGCCAGCAGCCTTGTAACAGTAGCCAAAAACATTCAGTACTTC. Its translation is CASSLVTVAKNIQYF.

V is TRBV29-1 and J is TRBJ2-7; possible D gene TRBD2, 6 bases. The CDR3 is 12 amino acids. V gave up 4 bases and J gave up 4 bases, with 11 bases separating them. Germline V lookup: CDR1 SQVTM, CDR2 ANQGSEA. The CDR3: CSVAGAGYEQYF. CDR3 coding DNA: TGCAGCGTTGCCGGCGCGGGATACGAGCAGTACTTC.

The chain carries TRBV7-3 and TRBJ2-7; 10 bases line up with TRBD2. The junction had 14 bases not matched to a gene; V was cut back by 6 bases and J by 0 bases. The CDR3 has 18 residues. Germline assignment: CDR1 SGHTA and CDR2 FQGTGA. The CDR3 sequence: CASSQREVAGGFSYEQYF. As DNA, the CDR3 is TGTGCCAGCAGTCAAAGGGAGGTAGCGGGAGGTTTCTCCTACGAGCAGTACTTC. The variable domain in full, completed from reference TRBV7-3 and TRBJ2-7, reads GAGVSQTPSNKVTEKGKYVELRCDPISGHTALYWYRQSLGQGPEFLIYFQGTGAADDSGLPNDRFFAVRPEGSVSTLKIQRTERGDSAVYLCASSQREVAGGFSYEQYFGPGTRLTVT.

This chain connects TRBV7-2 to TRBJ2-7, with a weak D call TRBD1 (6 bases). This CDR3 contains 14 residues. V was clipped by 3 bases and J by 2 bases, with 11 bases between them. Per germline, CDR1 SGHTA and CDR2 FQGNSA. In nucleotides, the CDR3 is TGTGCCAGCAGCTTCCGACAGGCCACCTACGAGCAGTACTTC. Translating gives CASSFRQATYEQYF. Variable domain in full (rest from reference TRBV7-2 and TRBJ2-7): GAGVSQSPSNKVTEKGKDVELRCDPISGHTALYWYRQSLGQGLEFLIYFQGNSAPDKSGLPSDRFSAERTGGSVSTLTIQRTQQEDSAVYLCASSFRQATYEQYFGPGTRLTVT.

The chain is built from TRBV7-9 and TRBJ2-5; the match to TRBD2 covers 12 bases. Per the germline V gene, CDR1 is SEHNR and CDR2 is FQNEAQ (reference sequence). This CDR3 is built from 15 residues. J lost 6 bases, V lost 4 bases, and 6 bases had no gene match. The DNA for the CDR3 is TGTGCCAGCAGCTCGGGACTAGCGGGTTTGAAGACCCAGTACTTC. Its protein is CASSSGLAGLKTQYF.

This clone was observed a few times. CDR3 in DNA: TGCGCCAGCAGCCAAGGAGGCCCGGGCACTGAAGCTTTCTTT. Its protein is CASSQGGPGTEAFF. The chain is built from TRBV4-3 and TRBJ1-1; D call uncertain. Germline assignment: CDR1 LGHNA and CDR2 YSLEER. The CDR3 is 14 residues long. The germline V and J ends were trimmed by 1 base and 4 bases, with 10 bases remaining between them.

This clone came up a few times. The gene calls are TRBV29-1 and TRBJ2-1; D is possibly TRBD1 (6 bases). The ends were cut back, 4 bases at V and 4 bases at J, with 11 bases in the middle. CDR1 is SQVTM, CDR2 ANQGSEA, per germline. The CDR3 length is 13 residues. The CDR3: CSVVVQGYNEQFF. The CDR3, as DNA: TGCAGCGTTGTAGTACAGGGTTACAATGAGCAGTTCTTC.

There are a few counts of this clone. The chain links TRBV13 to TRBJ1-2; 10 bases match TRBD1. After removal of 5 bases from V and 4 bases from J, the junction contained 10 bases not matched to a gene. Germline V gene data show CDR1 as PRHDT and CDR2 as FYEKMQ (reference sequence). The length of the CDR3 is 16 residues. In nucleotides, the CDR3 is TGTGCCAGCAGCCTCGGGACAGGGGATAAGGGCTATGGCTACACCTTC. Translation gives CASSLGTGDKGYGYTF.

The chain recombines TRBV7-2 with TRBJ2-2; D perhaps matches TRBD1 (5 bases). Germline V gene sequence: CDR1 SGHTA, CDR2 FQGNSA. The V gene lost 1 base and the J gene lost 1 base, with 7 bases spanning the gap. The CDR3 is made up of 15 amino acids. This CDR3 is CASSLGTLNTGELFF. The CDR3 bases are TGTGCCAGCAGCTTAGGGACATTGAACACCGGGGAGCTGTTTTTT.

This rearrangement joins TRBV28 to TRBJ1-1, with 8 bases identical to TRBD1. V lost 6 bases to trimming and J lost 4 bases; unmatched junction nucleotides: 7. Per the germline V gene, CDR1 is MDHEN and CDR2 is SYDVKM. The CDR3 length is 14 residues. CDR3 loop: CASRPGGAGTEAFF. The DNA of the CDR3 is TGTGCCAGCAGGCCAGGGGGCGCCGGCACTGAAGCTTTCTTT.

This chain connects TRBV10-3 to TRBJ1-3, with D perhaps TRBD1 (5 bases). CDR1 is ENHRY and CDR2 is SYGVKD in the germline V gene. With 6 bases removed from V and 3 bases from J, the gap between germline ends came to 15 bases. CDR3 length: 15 amino acids. The DNA of the CDR3 is TGTGCCATCAGCCCTCGATCAGGGATTGGAAACACCATATATTTT. Its protein product is CAISPRSGIGNTIYF.

This chain links TRBV4-3 with TRBJ2-1; D perhaps matches TRBD1 (6 bases). Trimming shortened V by 4 bases and J by 7 bases, and 20 bases separated the two germline ends. Germline V gene sequence: CDR1 LGHNA, CDR2 YSLEER. This CDR3 is built from 16 residues. The CDR3 loop is CASSPTIRGHWNEQFF. CDR3 in DNA: TGCGCCAGCAGCCCAACAATCAGGGGCCACTGGAATGAGCAGTTCTTC.

This chain links TRBV29-1 with TRBJ1-2, with TRBD1 identical over 7 bases. Trimming cost V 5 bases and J 8 bases; bases outside gene matches: 8. From germline, CDR1 is SQVTM and CDR2 ANQGSEA. The length of the CDR3 is 12 residues. This CDR3 reads CSVPRDSEGYTF. CDR3 bases: TGCAGCGTTCCTAGGGACAGCGAGGGCTACACCTTC.

The genes are TRBV2 and TRBJ2-1; possible D gene TRBD1, 6 bases. The germline V gene has CDR1 SNHLY and CDR2 FYNNEI. V was trimmed by 6 bases and J by 10 bases, leaving 16 bases between them. This CDR3 region has 13 residues. CDR3 sequence reads: CASSTQDQGEQFF. CDR3 nucleotide sequence: TGTGCCAGCAGCACTCAGGATCAGGGGGAGCAGTTCTTC.

The chain links TRBV30 to TRBJ2-1; D is unclear. Trimming stripped 2 bases from V and 0 bases from J, with 14 bases between. Germline CDR1 GTSNPN, CDR2 SVGIG (reference sequence). CDR3 length: 16 residues. The CDR3 DNA reads as TGTGCCTGGAGTCCCGACGGGTTCGGCTCCTACAATGAGCAGTTCTTC. Its protein product is CAWSPDGFGSYNEQFF.

This chain joins TRBV7-6 and TRBJ1-4; TRBD1 is a possible D gene (6 bases). The germline V gene has CDR1 SGHVS and CDR2 FNYEAQ. The CDR3 extends over 13 amino acids. V gave up 7 bases and J gave up 5 bases, with 11 bases separating them. CDR3 bases: TGTGCCAGCACCTCAGGACAGAATGAAAAACTGTTTTTT. As protein: CASTSGQNEKLFF.

This clone has only a few counts. The chain is built from TRBV19 and TRBJ1-2, with D maybe TRBD1 (5 bases). Deletions cut 6 bases from V and 8 bases from J, with 19 bases between. The CDR3 totals 14 residues. Per germline, CDR1 LNHDA and CDR2 SQIVND (reference sequence). CDR3 sequence: CASSYSRRALGYTF. Here the CDR3 DNA reads TGTGCCAGTAGCTATTCGCGCAGGGCTCTCGGCTACACCTTC.

CDR3 DNA sequence: TGTGCCAGCAGCCCGCAAGCGGGAGGGATAGTAAATGAGCAGTTCTTC. Its protein is CASSPQAGGIVNEQFF. The rearrangement links TRBV7-2 to TRBJ2-1, with TRBD2 matching over 10 bases. The CDR3 contains 16 residues. V lost 5 bases to trimming and J lost 7 bases; unmatched junction nucleotides: 11. The V gene's germline CDR1 is SGHTA and CDR2 FQGNSA.

The V call is TRBV5-6, the J call TRBJ1-2, with D uncertain. In germline, CDR1 is SGHDT, CDR2 YYEEEE. V lost 1 base to trimming and J lost 6 bases, with 7 bases between them. This CDR3 has 12 amino acids. The CDR3 protein is CASSLWGDGYTF. CDR3 nucleotides: TGTGCCAGCAGCTTGTGGGGAGATGGCTACACCTTC.

The chain joins TRBV5-4 to TRBJ1-1, with TRBD1 as a possible D gene (5 bases). The germline V gene has CDR1 SGHNT and CDR2 YYREEE (reference sequence). This CDR3 is 15 amino acids long. Trimming pared 0 bases from V and 0 bases from J, leaving 9 bases between. Here the CDR3 reads CASSLGAGMNTEAFF. CDR3 DNA: TGTGCCAGCAGCTTGGGTGCAGGGATGAACACTGAAGCTTTCTTT.

This clone has more than one count but fewer than ten. The rearrangement links TRBV7-9 to TRBJ2-3; maybe TRBD2 (7 bases). This CDR3 contains 17 residues. Trimming cost V 1 base and J 0 bases, with 14 bases left between them. The germline V gene has CDR1 SEHNR and CDR2 FQNEAQ (reference sequence). CDR3 nucleotide sequence: TGTGCCAGCAGCTTAGGGCGGGGGACATCTAGCACAGATACGCAGTATTTT. Its protein product is CASSLGRGTSSTDTQYF.

The chain is built from TRBV4-1 and TRBJ2-3; the D gene is possibly TRBD2 (6 bases). Germline V gives CDR1 MGHRA, CDR2 YSYEKL. This CDR3 comprises 14 residues. V gave up 4 bases and J gave up 3 bases, with 11 bases separating them. The CDR3 is CASSLAASTDTQYF. DNA for the CDR3: TGCGCCAGCAGCCTAGCGGCCAGTACAGATACGCAGTATTTT.

This chain connects TRBV7-9 to TRBJ1-4; D gene ambiguous. V was shortened by 1 base and J by 0 bases, with 12 bases between the two germline ends. CDR3 length equals 17 residues. Germline V CDR1 and CDR2: SEHNR, FQNEAQ (reference sequence). For the CDR3, the DNA is TGTGCCAGCAGCTTAGTTTACTCAACTGCAACTAATGAAAAACTGTTTTTT. Encoded protein: CASSLVYSTATNEKLFF.

This clone showed up just a few times. The CDR3 sequence: CASRTGGTSYEQYF. DNA of the CDR3: TGTGCCAGCAGAACAGGGGGGACCTCCTACGAGCAGTACTTC. The V gene is TRBV7-2, the J gene TRBJ2-7; 8 nucleotides align to TRBD1. CDR3 length: 14 amino acids. Losses at the gene ends were 6 bases for V and 0 bases for J; bases not matched to a gene: 4. CDR1 is SGHTA and CDR2 is FQGNSA in the germline V gene.